Listed below are T cell receptor beta chains from one sample, sequenced in a study of spatial heterogeneity in lung cancer. From the 5' RACE reads, TCRdb called clonotypes with MiXCR, one entry per CDR3 protein. The sample holds over 5,000 distinct CDR3 sequences; approximately 15% are singletons and the top ten take 9.5% to 13%. Sample: lung tumor tissue, taken at surgery. These receptors came from a male donor with early-stage non-small cell lung cancer. Both conserved end residues are trimmed from each CDR3.

v_gene: TRBV6-5
j_gene: TRBJ1-5
CDR3aa: ASRLEGGNSNQPQH

v_gene: TRBV9
j_gene: TRBJ1-2
CDR3aa: ASSGTPFISPGNGYT

v_gene: TRBV29-1
j_gene: TRBJ2-1
CDR3aa: SVAPGGNEQF

v_gene: TRBV5-4
j_gene: TRBJ1-2
CDR3aa: ASSLAGTGEYGYT

v_gene: TRBV23-1
j_gene: TRBJ2-5
CDR3aa: ASSLQETQY

v_gene: TRBV19
j_gene: TRBJ2-7
CDR3aa: ASTTGQGSSYEQY

v_gene: TRBV27
j_gene: TRBJ1-1
CDR3aa: ASSILGLTEAF

v_gene: TRBV24-1
j_gene: TRBJ2-2
CDR3aa: ATSAGQDTGELF

v_gene: TRBV2
j_gene: TRBJ2-2
CDR3aa: ASSELGPLNTGELF

v_gene: TRBV20-1
j_gene: TRBJ2-5
CDR3aa: SAKRGGQETQY

v_gene: TRBV5-6
j_gene: TRBJ2-7
CDR3aa: ASPGIPPILIEQY

v_gene: TRBV5-1
j_gene: TRBJ2-1
CDR3aa: ASSAGHNSYNEQF

v_gene: TRBV20-1
j_gene: TRBJ1-4
CDR3aa: SALPGRAETNEKLF

v_gene: TRBV28
j_gene: TRBJ2-6
CDR3aa: ASSFGTGTGGANVLT

v_gene: TRBV12-3/TRBV12-4
j_gene: TRBJ1-6
CDR3aa: ASSLAGGRNSPLH

v_gene: TRBV27
j_gene: TRBJ2-1
CDR3aa: ASSLPGPSSYNEQF

v_gene: TRBV12-3/TRBV12-4
j_gene: TRBJ2-2
CDR3aa: ASSLVAGNTGELF

v_gene: TRBV6-2/TRBV6-3
j_gene: TRBJ1-5
CDR3aa: ATNRGLGGQPQH

v_gene: TRBV6-5
j_gene: TRBJ1-1
CDR3aa: ASSYSFGQDEAF

v_gene: TRBV4-2
j_gene: TRBJ2-1
CDR3aa: ASSQEGLATYNEQF

v_gene: TRBV5-1
j_gene: TRBJ2-3
CDR3aa: ASSLLPGTDTQY

v_gene: TRBV19
j_gene: TRBJ1-5
CDR3aa: ASTQYSNQPQH

v_gene: TRBV28
j_gene: TRBJ2-7
CDR3aa: ASRRDRGLEQY

v_gene: TRBV6-6
j_gene: TRBJ1-4
CDR3aa: ASILPAGTGSNEKLF

v_gene: TRBV30
j_gene: TRBJ2-5
CDR3aa: AWSADRPPGTQY

v_gene: TRBV5-6
j_gene: TRBJ2-2
CDR3aa: ASSLGLGTGELF

v_gene: TRBV28
j_gene: TRBJ1-5
CDR3aa: ASSFTHGGNQPQH

v_gene: TRBV28
j_gene: TRBJ1-5
CDR3aa: ASEQGNQPQH

v_gene: TRBV11-1
j_gene: TRBJ2-1
CDR3aa: ASSPLRARGQF

v_gene: TRBV30
j_gene: TRBJ1-1
CDR3aa: AWRGGLIGGEAF

v_gene: TRBV6-2/TRBV6-3
j_gene: TRBJ2-6
CDR3aa: ASSFWSGANVLT

v_gene: TRBV7-8
j_gene: TRBJ2-3
CDR3aa: ASSQPGTSGRFSTDTQY

v_gene: TRBV11-1
j_gene: TRBJ2-1
CDR3aa: ASSLGVGSYNEQF

v_gene: TRBV7-3
j_gene: TRBJ1-2
CDR3aa: ASSLGQDYGYT

v_gene: TRBV20-1
j_gene: TRBJ2-5
CDR3aa: SARPTGETQY

v_gene: TRBV12-3/TRBV12-4
j_gene: TRBJ2-6
CDR3aa: ASSLGPGAGANVLT

v_gene: TRBV12-3/TRBV12-4
j_gene: TRBJ1-4
CDR3aa: ASSSHGTNEKLF

v_gene: TRBV30
j_gene: TRBJ1-1
CDR3aa: AWGLDTEAF

v_gene: TRBV6-1
j_gene: TRBJ2-5
CDR3aa: ASSEVAAQETQY

v_gene: TRBV6-5
j_gene: TRBJ2-5
CDR3aa: ASSYSPRETQY

v_gene: TRBV12-3/TRBV12-4
j_gene: TRBJ2-1
CDR3aa: ASSLAGRINEQF

v_gene: TRBV27
j_gene: TRBJ2-1
CDR3aa: ASSPLAGWAREQF

v_gene: TRBV9
j_gene: TRBJ2-3
CDR3aa: ASSPTPLAGSSTDTQY

v_gene: TRBV6-1
j_gene: TRBJ2-2
CDR3aa: ASSQTVNTGELF

v_gene: TRBV12-3/TRBV12-4
j_gene: TRBJ2-7
CDR3aa: ASSPSTSGTYEQY

v_gene: TRBV7-2
j_gene: TRBJ2-1
CDR3aa: ASSLSKYEQF

v_gene: TRBV11-2
j_gene: TRBJ2-3
CDR3aa: ASSLFRQAFSTDTQY

v_gene: TRBV5-6
j_gene: TRBJ2-1
CDR3aa: ATLSSREIYNEQF

v_gene: TRBV24-1
j_gene: TRBJ1-1
CDR3aa: ATTASGSTEAF

v_gene: TRBV20-1
j_gene: TRBJ1-2
CDR3aa: SARDAGRPLDGYT

v_gene: TRBV27
j_gene: TRBJ1-6
CDR3aa: ASRGTGVNSPLH

v_gene: TRBV7-2
j_gene: TRBJ2-3
CDR3aa: ASSLRRGDTDTQY

v_gene: TRBV11-3
j_gene: TRBJ2-5
CDR3aa: ASSPESETQY

v_gene: TRBV19
j_gene: TRBJ2-2
CDR3aa: AGGTGSDTGELF

v_gene: TRBV9
j_gene: TRBJ2-5
CDR3aa: ASSVGAAGETQY